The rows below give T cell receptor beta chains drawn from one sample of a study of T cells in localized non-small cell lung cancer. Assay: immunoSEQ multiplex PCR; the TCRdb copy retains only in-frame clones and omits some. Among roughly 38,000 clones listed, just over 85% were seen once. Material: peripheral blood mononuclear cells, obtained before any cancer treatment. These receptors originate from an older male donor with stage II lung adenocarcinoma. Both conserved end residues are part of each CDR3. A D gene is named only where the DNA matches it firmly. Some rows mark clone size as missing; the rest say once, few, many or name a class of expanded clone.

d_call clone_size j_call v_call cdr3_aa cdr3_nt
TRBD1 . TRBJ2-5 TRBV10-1 CASSEGWETGQETQYF TGCGCCAGCAGTGAAGGGTGGGAGACAGGGCAAGAGACCCAGTACTTC
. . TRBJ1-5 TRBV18 CASSPGSDQPQHF TGTGCCAGCTCACCAGGTAGTGATCAGCCCCAGCATTTT
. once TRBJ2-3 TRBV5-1 CASSLGHASTDTQYF TGCGCCAGCAGCTTAGGCCACGCTAGCACAGATACGCAGTATTTT
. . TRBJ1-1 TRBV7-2 CASRRHREKNTEAFF TGTGCCAGCAGGCGACACAGGGAAAAGAACACTGAAGCTTTCTTT
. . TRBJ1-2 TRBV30 CAWSRKTYRTPNYGYTF TGTGCCTGGAGTCGAAAGACATACAGGACTCCCAACTATGGCTACACCTTC
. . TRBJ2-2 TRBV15 CATSRDLGTEGDTGELFF TGTGCCACCAGCAGAGATCTCGGGACTGAGGGCGACACCGGGGAGCTGTTTTTT
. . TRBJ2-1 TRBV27 CASRTSGNYNEQFF TGTGCCAGCAGGACTTCCGGGAACTACAATGAGCAGTTCTTC
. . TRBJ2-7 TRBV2 CASSQTRQGGEQYF TGTGCCAGCAGCCAAACCCGCCAGGGGGGCGAGCAGTACTTC
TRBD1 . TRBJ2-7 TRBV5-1 CASRLLGQGSYEQYF TGCGCCAGCAGGCTCCTCGGACAGGGAAGTTACGAGCAGTACTTC
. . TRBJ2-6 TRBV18 CASSNPRDQSRANVLTF TGTGCCAGCTCAAACCCCCGGGACCAAAGTCGGGCCAACGTCCTGACTTTC
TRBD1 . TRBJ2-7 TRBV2 CASSWDRGEYEQYF TGTGCCAGCAGCTGGGACAGGGGGGAGTACGAGCAGTACTTC
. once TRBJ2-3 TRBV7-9 CASSHSGTRSTDTQYF TGTGCCAGCAGCCATTCCGGGACACGTAGCACAGATACGCAGTATTTT
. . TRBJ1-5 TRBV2 CASSVEWVSNQPQHF TGTGCCAGCAGTGTCGAATGGGTTAGCAATCAGCCCCAGCATTTT
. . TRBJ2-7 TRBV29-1 CSVESSRGAIYEQYF TGCAGCGTTGAATCTTCAAGGGGCGCTATCTACGAGCAGTACTTC